This TCR beta chain emerged from a study of identifying expanded T cells in peripheral blood. The assay was immunoSEQ multiplex PCR, and TCRdb's table has in-frame clones only and misses some. Altogether 95,000 or so clones are present, more than 75% being singletons, with the ten largest covering 5.5% to 6.5%. Trimming took 5 bases from V and 6 from J; bases not matched to a gene: 10. CDR1 and CDR2 from the germline V gene are SGHVS and FNYEAQ. CDR3 size: 14 residues. This clone was recorded once. The TCR comes from a person between 18 and 70 years old in good health. The gene calls are TRBV7-6 and TRBJ2-7; TRBD1 agrees at 7 bases. Sequenced sample: blood. The CDR3 reads CASSPTTGIGEQYF. The CDR3 DNA is TGTGCCAGCAGCCCAACGACAGGGATTGGCGAGCAGTACTTC.